The source of this T cell receptor beta chain is a study of blood T cells in healthy people across ages. The CDR3 has 14 residues. The germline CDR1 and CDR2 sequences are SGHRS and YFSETQ. V was clipped by 4 bases and J by 0 bases, with 9 bases between them. Worth noting for this clonotype: The antigen is undetermined.

Study outcomes and limitations: A roughly linear age-dependent decrease characterized TCR beta diversity per million T cells. The authors considered diversity estimates from one million T cells to be underestimates.

Samples had at least 7 million PBMCs isolated from them. The authors ran a second PCR of about 6 to 11 cycles using a sample-barcoded 5' primer and a J-beta primer mix. Paired-end reads containing CDR3 totaled no fewer than 2.5 million for each sample. TCRdb reprocessed the 5' RACE reads via MiXCR and lists one record per CDR3 protein. The sample includes 800,000 to 950,000 distinct CDR3 sequences, roughly 52% seen only once; the top ten take 10% to 15%. Sample: blood. The sequence came from a man younger than 45 in good health. This chain joins TRBV5-1 and TRBJ2-3; D is unclear. In DNA form, the CDR3 reads TGCGCCAGCAGCGGTGGCCCCAGCACAGATACGCAGTATTTT. Its protein is CASSGGPSTDTQYF.